Listed here are 27 T cell receptor beta chains from one sample, sequenced in a study of cytomegalovirus exposure and HLA in healthy donors. PCR involved 60 Vbeta and 13 Jbeta primers. Data came from immunoSEQ multiplex PCR; TCRdb stores just in-frame clones and leaves some out. The table records fewer than 65,000 clones, about 90% of them present only once. Sequencing used PBMCs. These TCRs come from a man aged 18 to 35 in good health and CMV-seronegative.

For this clone: The same CDR3 can be traced to other DNA sequences in this sample. V usage is TRBV29-1 and J usage is TRBJ2-7; TRBD1 agrees at 8 bases. The CDR3 has 10 residues. Germline loops: CDR1 SQVTM, CDR2 ANQGSEA. The J segment lost 7 bases and the V segment lost 6 bases, leaving 2 bases of the junction unmatched. Here the CDR3 DNA reads TGCAGCGTCCGGACAGGGGAGCAGTACTTC. It codes for CSVRTGEQYF.

CDR3 in DNA: TGTGCCATCACAGGGGGCGCGGGAGCTAACTATGGCTACACCTTC. Translating it yields CAITGGAGANYGYTF. The rearrangement joins TRBV10-3 to TRBJ1-2; 8 nucleotides line up with TRBD1. V trimming: 7 bases; J trimming: 0 bases; junction bases outside the gene matches: 7. CDR3 length: 15 amino acids. Germline loops: CDR1 ENHRY, CDR2 SYGVKD.

The rearrangement links TRBV16 to TRBJ1-2, with 8 bases fitting TRBD1. Germline values: CDR1 KGHSY, CDR2 FQNENV. The CDR3 sequence is 14 residues long. The V and J ends lost 0 bases and 7 bases, in that order; junction bases with no gene match: 4. CDR3 sequence (DNA): TGTGCCAGCAGCCAATCGGAACAGGGGGTTGGCTACACCTTC. This codes for CASSQSEQGVGYTF.

The CDR3 region has the DNA TGTGCCTGGGATACTTTAGCGGGGGGCCCCGATCAGTACTTC. Its translation is CAWDTLAGGPDQYF. The chain combines TRBV30 with TRBJ2-7; 10 bases align to TRBD2. This CDR3 is 14 amino acids long. CDR1 and CDR2 from the germline V gene are GTSNPN and SVGIG (reference sequence). V dropped 5 bases and J dropped 10; count of bases not matched to a gene: 14.

The chain is built from TRBV5-6 and TRBJ1-1; D gene unclear. Trimming removed 2 bases from V and 4 bases from J, with 12 bases in between. Germline assignment: CDR1 SGHDT and CDR2 YYEEEE. CDR3 length: 14 amino acids. The CDR3 sequence is CASSFEGATTEAFF. The CDR3 region has the DNA TGTGCCAGCAGCTTTGAGGGAGCGACCACTGAAGCTTTCTTT.

A few counts support this clone. The rearrangement uses TRBV7-8 and TRBJ2-3, with 9 bases fitting TRBD2. Germline V CDR1 and CDR2: SGHVS, FQNEAQ. This CDR3 spans 17 amino acids. With V trimmed by 0 bases and J by 1 base, 5 bases remained unmatched. The CDR3 coding sequence is TGTGCCAGCAGCTTAGCCTTTAGCGGGGGACGCACAGATACGCAGTATTTT. Translation gives CASSLAFSGGRTDTQYF. Full variable domain (remainder filled in from reference TRBV7-8 and TRBJ2-3): GAGVSQSPRYKVAKRGQDVALRCDPISGHVSLFWYQQALGQGPEFLTYFQNEAQLDKSGLPSDRFFAERPEGSVSTLKIQRTQQEDSAVYLCASSLAFSGGRTDTQYFGPGTRLTVL.

The chain joins TRBV11-3 to TRBJ1-6; D is undetermined. The V end was cut by 0 bases, the J end by 7 bases, with 7 bases between. The CDR3 spans 14 residues. Germline CDR1 is SGHNT and CDR2 is YENEEA. CDR3 bases: TGTGCCAGCAGCTTAGACGGCGGAAATTCACCCCTCCACTTT. It is translated as CASSLDGGNSPLHF.

The J gene is TRBJ2-7, the V gene TRBV6-6; D is possibly TRBD1 (6 bases). Germline V lookup: CDR1 MNHNY, CDR2 SVGAGI (reference sequence). V gave up 4 bases and J gave up 4 bases, with 14 bases separating them. The CDR3 extends over 14 amino acids. CDR3 nucleotides: TGTGCCAGCAGTTCCCCGGACAGTGTATACGAGCAGTACTTC. This translates into CASSSPDSVYEQYF.

The genes are TRBV11-2 and TRBJ2-7, with D possibly being TRBD1 (6 bases). The CDR3 has 14 residues. Trimming left V 0 bases short and J 2 bases short, with 8 bases between. The V gene's germline CDR1 is SGHAT and CDR2 FQNNGV. CDR3 in amino acids: CASSLEAGAYEQYF. The CDR3 DNA reads TGTGCCAGCAGCTTAGAGGCAGGGGCCTACGAGCAGTACTTC.

The chain recombines TRBV6-1 with TRBJ2-7, with 9 bases lining up with TRBD2. Germline assignment: CDR1 MNHNS and CDR2 SASEGT. This CDR3 is built from 15 residues. The V and J ends lost 3 bases and 4 bases, in that order; junction bases with no gene match: 7. CDR3 in DNA: TGTGCCAGCAGTGATGGCGGGGGGGGACATTACGAGCAGTACTTC. This gives the protein CASSDGGGGHYEQYF.

CDR3 coding DNA: TGTGCCAGCAGCCCCACTAGCGGAGTCTCCTACGAGCAGTACTTC. Translating it yields CASSPTSGVSYEQYF. This rearrangement joins TRBV7-9 to TRBJ2-7; 8 bases line up with TRBD2. The germline V gene has CDR1 SEHNR and CDR2 FQNEAQ (reference sequence). The CDR3 is made up of 15 amino acids. J was trimmed by 0 bases and V by 5 bases; bases with no gene match: 6. The full variable domain, in which reference TRBV7-9 and TRBJ2-7 provide the parts outside the CDR3, is DTGVSQNPRHKITKRGQNVTFRCDPISEHNRLYWYRQTLGQGPEFLTYFQNEAQLEKSRLLSDRFSAERPKGSFSTLEIQRTEQGDSAMYLCASSPTSGVSYEQYFGPGTRLTVT.

The gene calls are TRBV30 and TRBJ2-1, with D possibly being TRBD1 (5 bases). The germline CDR1 and CDR2 sequences are GTSNPN and SVGIG (reference sequence). The CDR3 sequence is 12 residues long. V was shortened by 1 base and J by 4 bases, with 5 bases between the two germline ends. CDR3 sequence: CAWSGQYNEQFF. CDR3 bases: TGTGCCTGGAGTGGACAGTACAATGAGCAGTTCTTC.

The rearrangement uses TRBV4-1 and TRBJ2-6, with D hard to call. From germline, CDR1 is MGHRA and CDR2 YSYEKL. Between the trimmed V and J ends, which lost 0 bases and 0 bases, there was a span of 6 bases. The CDR3 has 16 residues. The chain's CDR3 is CASSQDNGSGANVLTF. CDR3 bases: TGCGCCAGCAGCCAAGACAACGGCTCTGGGGCCAACGTCCTGACTTTC.

This clone appeared once. The V gene is TRBV4-2, the J gene TRBJ2-1, with D unclear. Germline CDR1 is LGHNA and CDR2 is YNFKEQ. The ends were cut back, 0 bases at V and 0 bases at J, with 9 bases in the middle. This CDR3 is built from 16 residues. The CDR3, as DNA: TGTGCCAGCAGCCAAGATTTAACGGGCTCCTACAATGAGCAGTTCTTC. Its protein is CASSQDLTGSYNEQFF.

The chain carries TRBV25-1 and TRBJ2-5; perhaps TRBD2 as D (7 bases). There are 16 residues in the CDR3. Trimming took off 4 bases at V and 2 bases at J, with 17 bases between the two ends. Germline lookup yields CDR1 MGHDK and CDR2 SYGVNS. In nucleotides, the CDR3 is TGTGCCAGCAGTGTAGGGGGGGGGTCGGGGCAAGAGACCCAGTACTTC. Its translation is CASSVGGGSGQETQYF.

The chain links TRBV2 to TRBJ1-5, with 9 bases that match TRBD1. The CDR3 covers 16 residues. With V trimmed by 3 bases and J by 2 bases, 5 bases remained unmatched. Germline V gene lookup returns CDR1 SNHLY and CDR2 FYNNEI. As DNA, the CDR3 is TGTGCCAGCAGTGAGTTCCGGGACAGGGGCAATCAGCCCCAGCATTTT. Protein sequence: CASSEFRDRGNQPQHF.

The chain couples TRBV2 to TRBJ2-4, with unresolved D. This CDR3 comprises 13 residues. CDR1 is SNHLY and CDR2 is FYNNEI in the germline V gene. V shed 5 bases and J shed 0 bases, with 5 bases lying between them. DNA for the CDR3: TGTGCCAGCAGTAAGCTAGCCAAAAACATTCAGTACTTC. This encodes CASSKLAKNIQYF.

This CDR3 is CASSWPRDRANTGELFF. The DNA for the CDR3 is TGTGCCAGCAGCTGGCCCCGGGACAGGGCGAACACCGGGGAGCTGTTTTTT. The chain links TRBV28 to TRBJ2-2; 9 bases line up with TRBD1. With 6 bases clipped from V and 0 bases from J, the junction kept 8 bases outside the gene matches. Germline V gene data show CDR1 as MDHEN and CDR2 as SYDVKM. The CDR3 has 17 residues.

This clone showed up just once. The rearrangement uses TRBV6-1 and TRBJ1-2; 8 nucleotides match TRBD1. The length of the CDR3 is 16 residues. Germline lookup yields CDR1 MNHNS and CDR2 SASEGT. The ends lost 0 bases at V and 6 bases at J; junction bases unmatched: 9. The CDR3 DNA sequence: TGTGCCAGCAGTGAAGCTCGGACAGGGACTGGCGATGGCTACACCTTC. It is translated as CASSEARTGTGDGYTF.

This sequence joins TRBV25-1 and TRBJ2-1, with D uncertain. Trimming shortened V by 3 bases and J by 6 bases, and 3 bases separated the two germline ends. The germline gives CDR1 MGHDK, CDR2 SYGVNS. The length of the CDR3 is 11 residues. CDR3 DNA sequence: TGTGCCAGCAGTGACAGCAATGAGCAGTTCTTC. Its protein is CASSDSNEQFF.

The V gene is TRBV5-1, the J gene TRBJ2-1, with 8 bases matching TRBD1. The CDR3 is 14 amino acids. V was pared by 6 bases and J by 6 bases, with 8 bases of the junction left unmatched. Germline V gives CDR1 SGHRS, CDR2 YFSETQ. CDR3 nucleotide sequence: TGCGCCAGCAAAAAGACAGGGGATGGCAATGAGCAGTTCTTC. Translating it yields CASKKTGDGNEQFF.

V usage is TRBV4-1 and J usage is TRBJ2-4, with 9 positions matching TRBD1. V shed 1 base and J 8 bases; nucleotides not matched to a gene: 15. Germline loops: CDR1 MGHRA, CDR2 YSYEKL. The CDR3 consists of 18 residues. Here the CDR3 reads CASSQVLPGQGVGYIQYF. In nucleotides, the CDR3 is TGCGCCAGCAGCCAAGTCCTTCCGGGACAGGGCGTTGGGTACATTCAGTACTTC.

This chain connects TRBV29-1 to TRBJ2-7; TRBD1 is a possible D gene (6 bases). Germline lookup yields CDR1 SQVTM and CDR2 ANQGSEA. Trimming removed 7 bases from V and 5 bases from J, with 18 bases in between. This CDR3 has 13 amino acids. The CDR3 bases are TGCAGCGCAGAGGCCTCTGGGGGCCACGAGCAGTACTTC. It yields the protein CSAEASGGHEQYF.

This clone was counted a few times. This chain uses TRBV6-4 with TRBJ1-1; D possibly corresponds to TRBD1 (5 bases). Germline V gene sequence: CDR1 MRHNA, CDR2 SNTAGT. The germline V and J ends were trimmed by 6 bases and 4 bases, with 18 bases remaining between them. The length of the CDR3 is 15 residues. For the CDR3, the DNA is TGTGCCAGCAGCCCACGGGGGATTGGGGTCACTGAAGCTTTCTTT. Protein: CASSPRGIGVTEAFF.

The chain has TRBV18 and TRBJ1-1, with 8 bases identical to TRBD1. The CDR3 runs 15 residues. The trim removed 3 bases at V and 4 bases at J, leaving 7 bases unmatched. Germline values: CDR1 KGHSH, CDR2 LQKENI. The CDR3 here is CASSPRQGWGTEAFF. The CDR3 region has the DNA TGTGCCAGCTCACCCCGACAGGGGTGGGGCACTGAAGCTTTCTTT.

The rearrangement links TRBV10-3 to TRBJ2-3; TRBD2 agrees at 9 bases. The CDR3 loop spans 15 amino acids. Germline V gives CDR1 ENHRY, CDR2 SYGVKD. V gave up 2 bases and J gave up 8 bases; unmatched junction bases: 8. The CDR3 spells CAISEGGGASSTQYF. The CDR3 DNA reads as TGTGCCATCAGTGAGGGCGGGGGGGCGTCCAGTACGCAGTATTTT.

CDR3 in DNA: TGTGCCAGCAGTGACATGGAGACGGGACAGGGTTACGAGCAGTACTTC. This codes for CASSDMETGQGYEQYF. The chain carries TRBV2 and TRBJ2-7; 9 nucleotides match TRBD1. V was pared by 3 bases and J by 4 bases, with 10 bases of the junction left unmatched. The germline V gene encodes CDR1 SNHLY and CDR2 FYNNEI. The CDR3 contains 16 residues.